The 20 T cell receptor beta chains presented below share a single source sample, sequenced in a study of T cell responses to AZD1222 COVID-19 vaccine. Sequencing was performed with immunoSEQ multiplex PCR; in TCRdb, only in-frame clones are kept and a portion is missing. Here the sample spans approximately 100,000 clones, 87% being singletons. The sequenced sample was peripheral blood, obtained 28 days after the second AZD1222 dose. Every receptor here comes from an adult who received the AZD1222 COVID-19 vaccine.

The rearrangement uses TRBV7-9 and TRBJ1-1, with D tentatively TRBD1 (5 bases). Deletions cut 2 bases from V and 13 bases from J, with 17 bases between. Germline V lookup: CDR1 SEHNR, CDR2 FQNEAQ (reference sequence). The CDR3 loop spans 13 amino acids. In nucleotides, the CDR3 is TGTGCCAGCAGCTTAAACCGTACAGGTTTAGGTTTCTTT. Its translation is CASSLNRTGLGFF.

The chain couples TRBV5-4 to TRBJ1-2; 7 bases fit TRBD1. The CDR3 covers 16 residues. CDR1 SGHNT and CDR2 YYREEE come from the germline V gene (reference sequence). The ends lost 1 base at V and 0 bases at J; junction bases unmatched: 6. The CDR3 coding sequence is TGTGCCAGCAGCTTGTCCCTGGGACAGACTAACTATGGCTACACCTTC. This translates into CASSLSLGQTNYGYTF.

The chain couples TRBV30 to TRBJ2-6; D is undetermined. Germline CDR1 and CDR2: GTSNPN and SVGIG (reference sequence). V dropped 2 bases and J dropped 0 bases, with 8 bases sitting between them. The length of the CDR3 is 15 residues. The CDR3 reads CAWSKALSGANVLTF. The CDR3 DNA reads TGTGCCTGGAGTAAGGCCCTCTCTGGGGCCAACGTCCTGACTTTC.

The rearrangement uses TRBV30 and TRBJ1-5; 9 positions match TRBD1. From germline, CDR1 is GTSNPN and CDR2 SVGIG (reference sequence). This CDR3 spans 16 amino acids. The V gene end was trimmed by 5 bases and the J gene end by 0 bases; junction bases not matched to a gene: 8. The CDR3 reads CAWGAGQGISNQPQHF. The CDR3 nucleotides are TGTGCCTGGGGAGCGGGACAGGGAATTAGCAATCAGCCCCAGCATTTT.

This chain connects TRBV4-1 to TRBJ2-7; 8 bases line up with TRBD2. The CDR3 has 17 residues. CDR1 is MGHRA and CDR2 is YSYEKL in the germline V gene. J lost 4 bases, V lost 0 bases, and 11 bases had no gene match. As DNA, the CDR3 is TGCGCCAGCAGCCAAGATCGGGTCGGGAGGGCTAAGTACGAGCAGTACTTC. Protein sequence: CASSQDRVGRAKYEQYF.

In nucleotides, the CDR3 is TGTGCCAGCAGCCGAGGGGAGGGTGCCTACAATGAGCAGTTCTTC. This codes for CASSRGEGAYNEQFF. The chain couples TRBV7-3 to TRBJ2-1; TRBD2 aligns across 7 bases. V was clipped by 5 bases and J by 2 bases; unmatched bases: 6. CDR1 and CDR2 (germline): SGHTA, FQGTGA. CDR3 size: 15 residues.

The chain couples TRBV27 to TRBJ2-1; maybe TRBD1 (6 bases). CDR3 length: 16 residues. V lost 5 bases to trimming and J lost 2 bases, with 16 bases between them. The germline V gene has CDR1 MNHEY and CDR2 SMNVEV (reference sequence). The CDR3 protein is CASSNGQSTTYNEQFF. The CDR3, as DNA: TGTGCCAGCAGTAACGGACAGTCCACCACCTACAATGAGCAGTTCTTC.

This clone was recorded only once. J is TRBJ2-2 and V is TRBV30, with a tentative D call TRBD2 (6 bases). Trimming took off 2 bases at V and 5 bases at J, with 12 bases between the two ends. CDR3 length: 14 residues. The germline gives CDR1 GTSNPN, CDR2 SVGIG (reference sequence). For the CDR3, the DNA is TGTGCCTGGAGTCGGGGGAGTTCGACCGGGGAGCTGTTTTTT. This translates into CAWSRGSSTGELFF.

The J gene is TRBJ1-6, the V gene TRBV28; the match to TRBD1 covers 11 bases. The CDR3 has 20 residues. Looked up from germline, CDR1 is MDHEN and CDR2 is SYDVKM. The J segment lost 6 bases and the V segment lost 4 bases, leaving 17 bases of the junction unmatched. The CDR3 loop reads CASSSLRTGGNTFLNSPLHF. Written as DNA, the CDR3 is TGTGCCAGCAGTTCACTCAGGACAGGGGGCAATACCTTCCTTAATTCACCCCTCCACTTT.

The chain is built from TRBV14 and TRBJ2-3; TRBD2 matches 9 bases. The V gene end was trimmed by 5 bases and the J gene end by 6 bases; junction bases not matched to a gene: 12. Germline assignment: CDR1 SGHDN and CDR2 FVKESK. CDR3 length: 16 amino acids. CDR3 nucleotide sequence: TGTGCCAGCAGCAAACGGCGGGAGGGTCGCGAGGATACGCAGTATTTT. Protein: CASSKRREGREDTQYF.

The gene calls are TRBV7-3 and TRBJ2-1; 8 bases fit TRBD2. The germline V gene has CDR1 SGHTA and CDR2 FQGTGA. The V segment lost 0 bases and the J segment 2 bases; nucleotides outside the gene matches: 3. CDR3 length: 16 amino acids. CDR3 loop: CASSLTAGDPYNEQFF. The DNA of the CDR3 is TGTGCCAGCAGCTTAACAGCGGGGGACCCCTACAATGAGCAGTTCTTC.

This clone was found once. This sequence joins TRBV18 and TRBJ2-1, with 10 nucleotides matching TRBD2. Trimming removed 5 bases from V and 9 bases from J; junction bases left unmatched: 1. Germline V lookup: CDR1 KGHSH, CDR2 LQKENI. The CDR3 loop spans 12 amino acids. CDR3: CASSASGSEQFF. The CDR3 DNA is TGTGCCAGCTCAGCTAGCGGGAGTGAGCAGTTCTTC.

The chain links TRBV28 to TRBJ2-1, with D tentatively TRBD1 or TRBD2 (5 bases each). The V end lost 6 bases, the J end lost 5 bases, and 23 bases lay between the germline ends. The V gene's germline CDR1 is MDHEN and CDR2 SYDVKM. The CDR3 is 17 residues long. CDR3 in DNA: TGTGCCAGCAGATACAAGCCGGAGAGAGGGGTAAACAATGAGCAGTTCTTC. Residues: CASRYKPERGVNNEQFF.

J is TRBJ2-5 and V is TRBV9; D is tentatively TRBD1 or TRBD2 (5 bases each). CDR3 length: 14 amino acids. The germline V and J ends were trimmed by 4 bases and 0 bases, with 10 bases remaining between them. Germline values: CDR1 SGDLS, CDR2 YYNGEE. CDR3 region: CASSLGGHQETQYF. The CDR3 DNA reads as TGTGCCAGCAGCCTTGGGGGACACCAAGAGACCCAGTACTTC.

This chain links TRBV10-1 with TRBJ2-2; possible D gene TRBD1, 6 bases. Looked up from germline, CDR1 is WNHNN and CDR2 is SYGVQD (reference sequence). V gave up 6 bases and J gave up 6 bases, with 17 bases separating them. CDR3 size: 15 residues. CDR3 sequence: CASSEKGVVSGELFF. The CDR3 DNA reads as TGCGCCAGCAGCGAGAAGGGGGTAGTGTCCGGGGAGCTGTTTTTT.

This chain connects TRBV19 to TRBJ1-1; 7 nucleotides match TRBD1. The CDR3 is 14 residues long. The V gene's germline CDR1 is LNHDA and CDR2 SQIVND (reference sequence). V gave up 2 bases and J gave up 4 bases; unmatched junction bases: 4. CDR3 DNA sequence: TGTGCCAGTAGTATATCAGGGGGAATCACTGAAGCTTTCTTT. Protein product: CASSISGGITEAFF.

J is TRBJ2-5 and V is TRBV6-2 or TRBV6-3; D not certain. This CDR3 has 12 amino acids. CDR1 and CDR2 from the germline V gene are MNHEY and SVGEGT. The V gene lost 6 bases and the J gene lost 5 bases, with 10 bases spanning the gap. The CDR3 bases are TGTGCCAGCAGCCACCCTCGGGAGACCCAGTACTTC. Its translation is CASSHPRETQYF.

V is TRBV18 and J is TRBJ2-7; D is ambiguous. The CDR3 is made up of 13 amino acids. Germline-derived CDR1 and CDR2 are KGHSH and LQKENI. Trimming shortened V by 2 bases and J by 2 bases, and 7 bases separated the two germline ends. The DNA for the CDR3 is TGTGCCAGCTCACCAGCGGAGACCTACGAGCAGTACTTC. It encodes CASSPAETYEQYF. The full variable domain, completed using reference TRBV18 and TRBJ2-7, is NAGVMQNPRHLVRRRGQEARLRCSPMKGHSHVYWYRQLPEEGLKFMVYLQKENIIDESGMPKERFSAEFPKEGPSILRIQQVVRGDSAAYFCASSPAETYEQYFGPGTRLTVT.

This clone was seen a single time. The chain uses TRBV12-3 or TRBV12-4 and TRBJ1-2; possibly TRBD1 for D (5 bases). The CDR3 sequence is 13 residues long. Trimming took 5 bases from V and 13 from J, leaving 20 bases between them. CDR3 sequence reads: CASSLQGRTLSTF. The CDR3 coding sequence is TGTGCCAGCAGTCTTCAGGGACGGACCCTTTCCACCTTC.

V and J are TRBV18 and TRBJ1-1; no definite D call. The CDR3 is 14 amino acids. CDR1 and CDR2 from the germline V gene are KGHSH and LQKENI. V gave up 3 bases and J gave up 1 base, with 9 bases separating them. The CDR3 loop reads CASSPNQWNTEAFF. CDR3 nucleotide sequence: TGTGCCAGCTCACCGAACCAATGGAACACTGAAGCTTTCTTT.